A single sample is the source of the 11 T cell receptor beta chains below, sequenced in a study of shared clonotypes between healthy human individuals. Generated by immunoSEQ multiplex PCR, the TCRdb table keeps only in-frame clones and is missing some. In the table there are 2.3 million or so clones, about 92% of which are singletons. Material for sequencing was naive CD4+ T cells from PBMCs. Indicated subset: CD45RA+ positively selected. These receptors were obtained from a man between 18 and 29 years old in good health. Some clones in this sample may be carry-over from other donors' samples.

The V gene is TRBV9, the J gene TRBJ2-7; 11 bases align to TRBD2. Germline V CDR1 and CDR2: SGDLS, YYNGEE. J lost 3 bases, V lost 0 bases, and 5 bases had no gene match. CDR3 length: 16 residues. DNA of the CDR3: TGTGCCAGCAGCGTAGCTATAGGGACTAGCGGCTACGAGCAGTACTTC. Its translation: CASSVAIGTSGYEQYF.

The chain carries TRBV2 and TRBJ1-3; D unresolved. Germline V gene sequence: CDR1 SNHLY, CDR2 FYNNEI. V was trimmed by 3 bases and J by 4 bases, leaving 10 bases between them. This CDR3 comprises 14 residues. CDR3 nucleotides: TGTGCCAGCAGTGACGGCAGGACGGGAAACACCATATATTTT. It encodes CASSDGRTGNTIYF.

This clone was detected once. V and J are TRBV21-1 and TRBJ2-5. TRBV21-1 is marked as a pseudogene. The CDR3 has 15 amino acids. CDR3 bases: TGTGCCAGAGGGGAGTCCAGGGCCCACCAAGAGACCCAGTACTTC. As protein: CARGESRAHQETQYF.

The sample holds one count of this clone. The chain carries TRBV27 and TRBJ2-7; 11 bases match TRBD2. J gave up 6 bases and V 5 bases, and 27 bases lay outside the gene matches. This CDR3 spans 21 amino acids. Germline CDR1 reads MNHEY; CDR2 reads SMNVEV (reference sequence). In DNA form, the CDR3 reads TGTGCCAGCAGTAGTACCCTGAGGAGGGGGCTAAGTCTAGCGGGAGGACGCGAGCAGTACTTC. Encoded protein: CASSSTLRRGLSLAGGREQYF.

The chain has TRBV5-1 and TRBJ2-2; possible D gene TRBD1, 5 bases. Trimming pared 0 bases from V and 2 bases from J, leaving 8 bases between. Germline V lookup: CDR1 SGHRS, CDR2 YFSETQ. The CDR3 runs 15 residues. The CDR3 nucleotides read TGCGCCAGCAGCTTGGGGGGCCACAACACCGGGGAGCTGTTTTTT. Its translation is CASSLGGHNTGELFF.

The V gene is TRBV10-3, the J gene TRBJ1-2; maybe TRBD1 (6 bases). V lost 8 bases and J 4 bases, leaving 14 bases between the germline ends. The CDR3 is 13 amino acids. The V gene's germline CDR1 is ENHRY and CDR2 SYGVKD. The CDR3 is CAIGTGTSYGYTF. CDR3 sequence (DNA): TGTGCCATCGGGACCGGGACATCCTATGGCTACACCTTC.

The gene calls are TRBV28 and TRBJ2-3; 9 bases align to TRBD1. V shed 8 bases, J shed 1 base, and the junction held 10 bases outside the gene matches. Germline V gene data show CDR1 as MDHEN and CDR2 as SYDVKM. The CDR3 consists of 16 residues. CDR3 in DNA: TGTGCCAGCGCCCCTCCGGGACAGGGCCGCACAGATACGCAGTATTTT. Protein product: CASAPPGQGRTDTQYF.

In regard to this clone: The same CDR3 is also encoded by other DNA sequences in this sample. The V call is TRBV5-4, the J call TRBJ2-3; D unclear. The germline V and J ends were trimmed by 0 bases and 0 bases, with 5 bases remaining between them. The germline V gene has CDR1 SGHNT and CDR2 YYREEE (reference sequence). There are 14 residues in the CDR3. CDR3 region: CASSLGQSTDTQYF. The CDR3 coding sequence is TGTGCCAGCAGCTTGGGACAAAGCACAGATACGCAGTATTTT.

This chain joins TRBV7-3 and TRBJ1-1; 8 bases map to TRBD1. The CDR3 length is 17 residues. V lost 2 bases to trimming and J lost 0 bases; unmatched junction nucleotides: 8. Germline V gives CDR1 SGHTA, CDR2 FQGTGA. The chain's CDR3 is CASSLLQGVDMNTEAFF. The CDR3 DNA reads as TGTGCCAGCAGCTTACTACAGGGGGTTGACATGAACACTGAAGCTTTCTTT.

This clone was seen once. The rearrangement links TRBV29-1 to TRBJ2-3; 9 bases agree with TRBD2. V shed 1 base, J shed 2 bases, and the junction held 4 bases outside the gene matches. The CDR3 has 15 residues. Per the germline V gene, CDR1 is SQVTM and CDR2 is ANQGSEA. The CDR3 loop reads CSVEVPSGNTDTQYF. The CDR3 region has the DNA TGCAGCGTTGAAGTCCCTAGCGGGAACACAGATACGCAGTATTTT.

This clone was found a few times. As DNA, the CDR3 is TGTGCCATCAGTGTCCTTGACAGGGGGCTCTACGAGCAGTACTTC. It codes for CAISVLDRGLYEQYF. The rearrangement joins TRBV10-3 to TRBJ2-7; 10 bases agree with TRBD1. The germline V gene encodes CDR1 ENHRY and CDR2 SYGVKD. The CDR3 loop spans 15 amino acids. V shed 4 bases and J 3 bases; nucleotides not matched to a gene: 6.